This passage covers 31 T cell receptor beta chains from one sample sequenced in a study of OX40 agonist ivuxolimab in advanced cancers. Here immunoSEQ multiplex PCR was the method, and the copy in TCRdb shows in-frame clones only, minus some. The repertoire includes some 45,000 clones, roughly 82% of them detected once, and roughly 2.5% sits in the top ten. The sample here was CD4+ or CD8+ T cells sorted from blood, taken in a trial of the OX40 agonist ivuxolimab. Receptors originate from an adult with an advanced solid tumor such as melanoma, head and neck, liver or kidney cancer.

The chain uses TRBV4-2 and TRBJ2-7, with a weak D call TRBD2 (5 bases). CDR3 length equals 15 residues. V was cut by 2 bases and J by 2 bases, with 13 bases left in between. Germline CDR1 reads LGHNA; CDR2 reads YNFKEQ. The CDR3 spells CASSQRAAVPYEQYF. CDR3 coding DNA: TGTGCCAGCAGCCAAAGGGCAGCGGTTCCCTACGAGCAGTACTTC.

This clone appeared once. This sequence joins TRBV10-3 and TRBJ2-7; a possible D gene is TRBD2 (7 bases). Germline values: CDR1 ENHRY, CDR2 SYGVKD. Trimming left V 5 bases short and J 1 base short, with 12 bases between. This CDR3 contains 14 residues. Written as DNA, the CDR3 is TGTGCCATCAGTTTCGGGGGGCTTTCCTACGAGCAGTACTTC. Its translation is CAISFGGLSYEQYF.

The CDR3 sequence: CAWSGWGDTEAFF. The CDR3 DNA sequence: TGTGCCTGGAGTGGTTGGGGGGACACTGAAGCTTTCTTT. The genes are TRBV30 and TRBJ1-1; D might be TRBD1 (5 bases). This CDR3 region has 13 residues. Germline V lookup: CDR1 GTSNPN, CDR2 SVGIG (reference sequence). Trimming shortened V by 1 base and J by 3 bases, and 9 bases separated the two germline ends.

The chain employs TRBV5-1 and TRBJ1-1; weak D call: TRBD1 (6 bases). Trimming took off 1 base at V and 2 bases at J, with 9 bases between the two ends. The germline gives CDR1 SGHRS, CDR2 YFSETQ. CDR3 size: 14 residues. As DNA, the CDR3 is TGCGCCAGCAGCTTGACGGGGGCCAACACTGAAGCTTTCTTT. This codes for CASSLTGANTEAFF.

The V and J genes are TRBV2 and TRBJ2-3; TRBD1 is a possible D gene (6 bases). Germline assignment: CDR1 SNHLY and CDR2 FYNNEI. The CDR3 loop spans 15 amino acids. With 5 bases removed from V and 6 bases from J, the gap between germline ends came to 18 bases. CDR3 amino acids: CASSQGSYRIDTQYF. The CDR3 nucleotides are TGTGCCAGCAGTCAGGGGTCCTATAGAATCGATACGCAGTATTTT.

The rearrangement links TRBV9 to TRBJ1-1, with D perhaps matching TRBD1 (5 bases). The V gene's germline CDR1 is SGDLS and CDR2 YYNGEE. Trimming stripped 0 bases from V and 3 bases from J, with 12 bases between. This CDR3 spans 15 amino acids. The CDR3 DNA follows: TGTGCCAGCAGCGTAGGGGGCCTGGGGGACACTGAAGCTTTCTTT. Amino acid sequence: CASSVGGLGDTEAFF.

The chain uses TRBV9 and TRBJ2-7; possible D gene TRBD2, 7 bases. Germline loops: CDR1 SGDLS, CDR2 YYNGEE. This CDR3 region has 11 residues. V gave up 4 bases and J gave up 13 bases, with 15 bases separating them. The CDR3 is CASSTGGRFYF. CDR3 in DNA: TGTGCCAGCAGCACCGGGGGGCGGTTCTACTTC.

The chain recombines TRBV27 with TRBJ2-5; perhaps TRBD2 as D (6 bases). The J call may be faulty, since TRBJ2-7 better matches the DNA end. The CDR3 contains 15 residues. Germline V gene lookup returns CDR1 MNHEY and CDR2 SMNVEV (reference sequence). CDR3 sequence (DNA): TGTGCCAGCAGTAGTACCTGGGGGGTCTCCTACGAGCAGTACTTC. Protein: CASSSTWGVSYEQYF.

The V and J genes are TRBV20-1 and TRBJ2-5; TRBD1 is a possible D gene (5 bases). Germline CDR1 DFQATT, CDR2 SNEGSKA (reference sequence). The CDR3 spans 11 residues. Deletions cut 6 bases from V and 1 base from J, with 6 bases between. The CDR3, as DNA: TGCAGTGCCCAGGGCCAAGAGACCCAGTACTTC. This sequence encodes CSAQGQETQYF.

Sample share makes this clone medium-sized. The J gene is TRBJ1-5, the V gene TRBV28, with 7 positions matching TRBD1. Trimming cost V 4 bases and J 0 bases; bases outside gene matches: 0. Germline V gene sequence: CDR1 MDHEN, CDR2 SYDVKM. The CDR3 consists of 14 residues. CDR3 loop: CASSSGGSNQPQHF. CDR3 DNA: TGTGCCAGCAGTTCAGGGGGTAGCAATCAGCCCCAGCATTTT. The complete variable domain, with remaining parts taken from reference TRBV28 and TRBJ1-5, reads DVKVTQSSRYLVKRTGEKVFLECVQDMDHENMFWYRQDPGLGLRLIYFSYDVKMKEKGDIPEGYSVSREKKERFSLILESASTNQTSMYLCASSSGGSNQPQHFGDGTRLSIL.

This chain joins TRBV9 and TRBJ2-1, with 9 bases that match TRBD2. Germline trimming cut 0 bases from V and 3 bases from J; bases unmatched to any gene: 4. The V gene's germline CDR1 is SGDLS and CDR2 YYNGEE. CDR3 length: 16 residues. The CDR3 bases are TGTGCCAGCAGCGTAGGCGGTAGCGGGGGCTACAATGAGCAGTTCTTC. Protein product: CASSVGGSGGYNEQFF.

The rearrangement links TRBV6-5 to TRBJ2-1; 12 nucleotides line up with TRBD1. The CDR3 is 14 amino acids. V lost 8 bases, J lost 8 bases, and 7 bases stayed unmatched. The germline V gene encodes CDR1 MNHEY and CDR2 SVGAGI. CDR3 amino acids: CASRGTGGRYEQFF. The CDR3 coding sequence is TGTGCCAGCCGGGGGACAGGGGGCCGGTATGAGCAGTTCTTC.

This clone was detected only a few times. V usage is TRBV5-1 and J usage is TRBJ1-2; D is undetermined. The CDR3 loop spans 12 amino acids. In germline, CDR1 is SGHRS, CDR2 YFSETQ. V was pared by 0 bases and J by 8 bases, with 8 bases between. This CDR3 reads CASSLEPGGYTF. In nucleotides, the CDR3 is TGCGCCAGCAGCTTGGAGCCTGGAGGCTACACCTTC.

The chain carries TRBV5-4 and TRBJ2-1; 10 nucleotides agree with TRBD2. V was pared by 4 bases and J by 6 bases, with 10 bases of the junction left unmatched. The CDR3 is 16 amino acids. In germline, CDR1 is SGHNT, CDR2 YYREEE (reference sequence). The CDR3 nucleotides are TGTGCCAGCAGCATCCCAGCGGGGGGGCTTTCCAATGAGCAGTTCTTC. Translated, it gives CASSIPAGGLSNEQFF.

This sequence joins TRBV5-1 and TRBJ2-2; D call uncertain. The CDR3 is 13 amino acids. Germline V gene lookup returns CDR1 SGHRS and CDR2 YFSETQ. The ends were cut back, 4 bases at V and 6 bases at J, with 10 bases in the middle. In DNA, the CDR3 is TGCGCCAGCAGCCCACCCCTATCCGGGGAGCTGTTTTTT. Amino acid sequence: CASSPPLSGELFF.

This rearrangement joins TRBV5-1 to TRBJ2-4; 10 bases map to TRBD2. The CDR3 consists of 17 residues. Germline CDR1 and CDR2: SGHRS and YFSETQ. Losses at the gene ends were 2 bases for V and 5 bases for J; bases not matched to a gene: 10. Here the CDR3 DNA reads TGCGCCAGCAGCTTCCTCCCTAGCGGGAGAGTTGAAAACATTCAGTACTTC. Protein product: CASSFLPSGRVENIQYF.

This chain links TRBV7-8 with TRBJ2-3; 16 bases match TRBD2. CDR1 is SGHVS and CDR2 is FQNEAQ in the germline V gene. The CDR3 is made up of 16 amino acids. Trimming took 5 bases from V and 3 from J; bases not matched to a gene: 2. CDR3 DNA: TGTGCCAGCAGCCTGGGACTAGCGGGAGGGACAGATACGCAGTATTTT. It yields the protein CASSLGLAGGTDTQYF.

The V and J genes are TRBV10-3 and TRBJ2-3, with TRBD1 matching over 8 bases. This CDR3 has 14 amino acids. Germline V CDR1 and CDR2: ENHRY, SYGVKD. The V gene end was trimmed by 3 bases and the J gene end by 5 bases; junction bases not matched to a gene: 4. DNA for the CDR3: TGTGCCATCAGTGAAGGACAGGGATTAGATACGCAGTATTTT. This gives the protein CAISEGQGLDTQYF.

This chain uses TRBV7-2 with TRBJ2-1; D possibly matches TRBD1 or TRBD2 (5 bases each). Germline CDR1 is SGHTA and CDR2 is FQGNSA. The V end was cut by 0 bases, the J end by 0 bases, with 12 bases between. The CDR3 covers 17 residues. CDR3 loop: CASSLAMGPFSYNEQFF. DNA of the CDR3: TGTGCCAGCAGCTTAGCGATGGGACCATTCTCCTACAATGAGCAGTTCTTC.

The chain recombines TRBV15 with TRBJ2-1, with 7 bases aligning to TRBD2. V lost 5 bases and J lost 4; bases outside the gene matches: 8. The V gene's germline CDR1 is LNHNV and CDR2 YYDKDF (reference sequence). This CDR3 region has 15 residues. The CDR3 DNA is TGTGCCACCAGCGGCAGACTAGCCCGGTACAATGAGCAGTTCTTC. Its protein product is CATSGRLARYNEQFF.

The rearrangement joins TRBV6-6 to TRBJ1-1; D is uncertain. With 6 bases removed from V and 1 base from J, the gap between germline ends came to 12 bases. Germline-derived CDR1 and CDR2 are MNHNY and SVGAGI (reference sequence). This CDR3 spans 14 amino acids. The CDR3 DNA is TGTGCCAGCAGCCGCACGGATGGGAACACTGAAGCTTTCTTT. Its translation: CASSRTDGNTEAFF.

The gene calls are TRBV9 and TRBJ2-1; D remains ambiguous. The V end was cut by 3 bases, the J end by 7 bases, with 8 bases between. CDR3 length: 12 amino acids. Germline CDR1 reads SGDLS; CDR2 reads YYNGEE. The CDR3 DNA reads as TGTGCCAGCAGCGAGCGATGGAATGAGCAGTTCTTC. Protein sequence: CASSERWNEQFF.

The table lists this clone with a count of one. A junction boundary mismatches the germline segment, possibly from a read error. The V gene is TRBV7-2, the J gene TRBJ2-1; weak D call: TRBD1 (5 bases). The CDR3 runs to 14 residues. Germline CDR1 and CDR2: SGHTA and FQGNSA. This CDR3 is CASRRGGSNNEQFF. In nucleotides, the CDR3 is TGTGCCAGCAGAAGGGGTGGCTCCAACAATGAGCAGTTCTTC.

The chain couples TRBV6-1 to TRBJ1-3, with 10 bases aligning to TRBD1. V dropped 4 bases and J dropped 4; count of bases not matched to a gene: 4. The CDR3 is made up of 15 amino acids. CDR1 MNHNS and CDR2 SASEGT come from the germline V gene. CDR3 coding DNA: TGTGCCAGCAGTGCGGGACAGGGGAACGGAAACACCATATATTTT. Its protein product is CASSAGQGNGNTIYF.

Only one count was recorded for this clone. The chain employs TRBV5-1 and TRBJ2-1, with 11 bases that match TRBD2. V trimming: 4 bases; J trimming: 2 bases; junction bases outside the gene matches: 8. Germline CDR1 is SGHRS and CDR2 is YFSETQ. The CDR3 has 17 amino acids. The CDR3: CASSQGASGRPYNEQFF. The CDR3 nucleotides read TGCGCCAGCAGCCAAGGCGCTAGCGGGAGGCCCTACAATGAGCAGTTCTTC.

The chain has TRBV7-9 and TRBJ2-1; no firm D call. Germline loops: CDR1 SEHNR, CDR2 FQNEAQ (reference sequence). The CDR3 spans 14 residues. V lost 5 bases, J lost 6 bases, and 14 bases lay in between. CDR3 residues: CASSPPLGSNEQFF. As DNA, the CDR3 is TGTGCCAGCAGCCCCCCCCTGGGAAGCAATGAGCAGTTCTTC.

The chain couples TRBV7-2 to TRBJ1-2; maybe TRBD1 (5 bases). Germline loops: CDR1 SGHTA, CDR2 FQGNSA. CDR3 length: 12 residues. V dropped 5 bases and J dropped 8 bases, with 12 bases sitting between them. CDR3 sequence (DNA): TGTGCCAGCAGCACGCAGGGTTGGGGCTACACCTTC. Protein: CASSTQGWGYTF.

This chain uses TRBV28 with TRBJ2-7; a weak D match, TRBD2 (5 bases). The CDR3 is 14 residues long. Germline lookup yields CDR1 MDHEN and CDR2 SYDVKM. With 4 bases removed from V and 2 bases from J, the gap between germline ends came to 12 bases. CDR3 nucleotide sequence: TGTGCCAGCAGTTCCGCTAGCTTTCCCTACGAGCAGTACTTC. This encodes CASSSASFPYEQYF.

This chain uses TRBV9 with TRBJ2-5, with D unclear. Trimming left V 0 bases short and J 4 bases short, with 7 bases between. The germline CDR1 and CDR2 sequences are SGDLS and YYNGEE. This CDR3 spans 13 amino acids. The CDR3 here is CASSVAGVETQYF. In DNA form, the CDR3 reads TGTGCCAGCAGCGTAGCCGGTGTAGAGACCCAGTACTTC.

The chain recombines TRBV7-6 with TRBJ2-3; D remains ambiguous. Germline CDR1 SGHVS, CDR2 FNYEAQ. The CDR3 is made up of 12 amino acids. The V end was cut by 5 bases, the J end by 4 bases, with 7 bases between. The CDR3 region has the DNA TGTGCCAGCAGCCTTCTTTCAGATACGCAGTATTTT. This sequence encodes CASSLLSDTQYF.

V is TRBV5-1 and J is TRBJ2-5; D call uncertain. Matching the DNA end better, TRBJ2-7 makes the J call doubtful. The CDR3 loop spans 13 amino acids. CDR1 is SGHRS, CDR2 YFSETQ, per germline. CDR3 DNA sequence: TGCGCCAGCAGCTCTCCAGGTTCAGGCGAGCAGTACTTC. Amino acid sequence: CASSSPGSGEQYF.